This T cell receptor (beta chain) was profiled in a study of blood T cell repertoires in COVID-19. Overall study: Collection of acute and convalescent COVID-19 samples took place in the United States, Italy and Spain. T cells, B-cell-depleted T cells, or PBMCs supplied cDNA or gDNA.

The germline V gene encodes CDR1 MRHNA and CDR2 SNTAGT. The V and J ends lost 6 bases and 3 bases respectively, with 6 bases between them. The CDR3 covers 12 residues. Per the study methods: Amplified reference gene primers provided the basis for estimating nucleated cell counts. Libraries were prepared by immunoSEQ multiplex PCR; TCRdb keeps only in-frame clonotypes and omits some of them. The D gene and trimming were derived from the DNA, and the V and J assignments and clone size from that table. Seen here are roughly 70,000 clones, around 77% observed once, and the top ten hold more than 9.5%. The TCR originated in a human donor in a cohort sampled during active COVID-19. The sample consisted of peripheral blood. The chain links TRBV6-4 to TRBJ2-1; weak D call: TRBD2 (6 bases). The CDR3 nucleotides are TGTGCCAGCAGGGGACTCTACAATGAGCAGTTCTTC. Translating gives CASRGLYNEQFF.